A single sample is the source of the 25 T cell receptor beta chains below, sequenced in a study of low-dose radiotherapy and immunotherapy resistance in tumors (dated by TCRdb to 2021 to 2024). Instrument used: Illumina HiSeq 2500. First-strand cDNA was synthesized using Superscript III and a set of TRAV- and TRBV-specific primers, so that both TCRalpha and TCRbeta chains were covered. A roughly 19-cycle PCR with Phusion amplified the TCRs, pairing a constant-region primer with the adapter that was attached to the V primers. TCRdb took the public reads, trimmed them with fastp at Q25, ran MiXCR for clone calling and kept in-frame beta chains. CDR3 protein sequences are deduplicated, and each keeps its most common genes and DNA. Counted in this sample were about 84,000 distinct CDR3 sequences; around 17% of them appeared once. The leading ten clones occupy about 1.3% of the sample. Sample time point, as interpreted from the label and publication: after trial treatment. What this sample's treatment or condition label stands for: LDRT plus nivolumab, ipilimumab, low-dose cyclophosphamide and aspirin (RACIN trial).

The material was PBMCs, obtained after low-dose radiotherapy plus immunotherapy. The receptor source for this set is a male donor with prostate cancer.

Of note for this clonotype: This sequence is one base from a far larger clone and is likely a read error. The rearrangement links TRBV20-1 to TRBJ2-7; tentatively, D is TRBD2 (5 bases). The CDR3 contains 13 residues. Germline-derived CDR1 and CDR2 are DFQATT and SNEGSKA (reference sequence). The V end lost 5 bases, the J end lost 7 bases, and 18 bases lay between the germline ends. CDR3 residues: CSALAVTYNEQYF. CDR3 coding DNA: TGCAGTGCTCTAGCTGTTACCTACAATGAGCAGTACTTC.

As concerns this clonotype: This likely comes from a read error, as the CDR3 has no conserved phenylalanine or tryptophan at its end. CDR3 loop: CASSWTSGSSEQFY. The DNA of the CDR3 is TGTGCCAGCAGCTGGACTAGCGGGAGTTCCGAGCAGTTCTAC. The genes are TRBV5-4 and TRBJ2-1; TRBD2 agrees at 13 bases. J was trimmed by 10 bases and V by 3 bases; bases with no gene match: 4. CDR3 length equals 14 residues. CDR1 is SGHNT and CDR2 is YYREEE in the germline V gene (reference sequence).

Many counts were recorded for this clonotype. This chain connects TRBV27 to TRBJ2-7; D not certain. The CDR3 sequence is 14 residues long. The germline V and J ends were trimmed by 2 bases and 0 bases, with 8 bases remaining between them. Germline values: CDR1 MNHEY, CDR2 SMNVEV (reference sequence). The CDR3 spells CASSLEAISYEQYF. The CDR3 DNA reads TGTGCCAGCAGTTTAGAGGCGATCTCCTACGAGCAGTACTTC.

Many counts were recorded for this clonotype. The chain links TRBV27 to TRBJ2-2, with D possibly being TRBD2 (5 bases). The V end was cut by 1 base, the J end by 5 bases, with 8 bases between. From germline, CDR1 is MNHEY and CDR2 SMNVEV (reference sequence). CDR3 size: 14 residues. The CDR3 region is CASSLFSGTGELFF. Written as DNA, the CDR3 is TGTGCCAGCAGTTTATTTTCGGGAACCGGGGAGCTGTTTTTT.

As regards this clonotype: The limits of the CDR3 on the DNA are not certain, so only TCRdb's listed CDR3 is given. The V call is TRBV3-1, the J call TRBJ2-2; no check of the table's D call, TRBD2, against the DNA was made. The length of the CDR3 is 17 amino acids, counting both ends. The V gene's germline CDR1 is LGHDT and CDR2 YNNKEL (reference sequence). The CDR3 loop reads CASSQGGWRGAPGSCFF.

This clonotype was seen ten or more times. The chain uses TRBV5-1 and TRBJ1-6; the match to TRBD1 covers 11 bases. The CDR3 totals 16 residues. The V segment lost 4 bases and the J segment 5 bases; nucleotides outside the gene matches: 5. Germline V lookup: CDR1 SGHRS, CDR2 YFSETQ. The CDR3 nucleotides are TGCGCCAGCAGCGGGGGACAGGGGGGAAATAATTCACCCCTCCACTTT. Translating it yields CASSGGQGGNNSPLHF.

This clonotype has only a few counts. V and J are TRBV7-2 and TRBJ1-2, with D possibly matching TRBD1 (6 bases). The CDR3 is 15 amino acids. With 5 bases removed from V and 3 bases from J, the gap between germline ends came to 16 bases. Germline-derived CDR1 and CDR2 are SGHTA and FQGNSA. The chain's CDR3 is CASSLGQILDYGYTF. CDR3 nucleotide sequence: TGTGCCAGCAGCCTTGGACAGATCCTGGACTATGGCTACACCTTC.

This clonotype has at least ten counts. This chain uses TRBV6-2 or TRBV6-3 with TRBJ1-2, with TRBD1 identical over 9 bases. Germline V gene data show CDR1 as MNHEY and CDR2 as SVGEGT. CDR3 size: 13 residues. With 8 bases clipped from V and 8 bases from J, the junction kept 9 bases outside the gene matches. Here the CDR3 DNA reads TGTGCCAGCGGTACAGGGGGCGGTCACGGCTACACCTTC. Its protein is CASGTGGGHGYTF.

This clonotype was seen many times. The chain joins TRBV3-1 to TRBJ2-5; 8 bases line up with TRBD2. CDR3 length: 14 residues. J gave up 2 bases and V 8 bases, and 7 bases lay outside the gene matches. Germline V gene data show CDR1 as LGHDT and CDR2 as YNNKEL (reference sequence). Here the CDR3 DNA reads TGTGCCAGCTCGGTAGCGGGATATCAAGAGACCCAGTACTTC. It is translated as CASSVAGYQETQYF.

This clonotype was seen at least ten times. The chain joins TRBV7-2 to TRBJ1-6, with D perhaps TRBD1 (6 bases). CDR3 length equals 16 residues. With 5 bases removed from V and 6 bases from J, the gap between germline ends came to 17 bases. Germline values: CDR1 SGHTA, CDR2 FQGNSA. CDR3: CASSENVGRGNSPLHF. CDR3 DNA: TGTGCCAGCAGCGAAAACGTAGGCAGGGGTAATTCACCCCTCCACTTT.

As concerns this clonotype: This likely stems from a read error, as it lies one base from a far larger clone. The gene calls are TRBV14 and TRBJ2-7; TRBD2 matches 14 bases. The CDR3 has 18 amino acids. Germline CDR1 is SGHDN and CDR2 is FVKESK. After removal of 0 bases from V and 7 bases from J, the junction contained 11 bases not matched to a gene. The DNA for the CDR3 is TGTGCCAGCAGCCAAGAGTTTGGGACTAGCGGGAGTCGGGATGAGCAGTACTTC. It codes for CASSQEFGTSGSRDEQYF.

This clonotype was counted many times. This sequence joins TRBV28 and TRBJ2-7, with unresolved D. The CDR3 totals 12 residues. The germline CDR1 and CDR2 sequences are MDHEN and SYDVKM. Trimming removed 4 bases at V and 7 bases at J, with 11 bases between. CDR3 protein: CASSYSMWEQYF. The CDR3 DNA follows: TGTGCCAGCAGTTATAGCATGTGGGAGCAGTACTTC. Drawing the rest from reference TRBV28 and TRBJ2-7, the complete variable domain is DVKVTQSSRYLVKRTGEKVFLECVQDMDHENMFWYRQDPGLGLRLIYFSYDVKMKEKGDIPEGYSVSREKKERFSLILESASTNQTSMYLCASSYSMWEQYFGPGTRLTVT.

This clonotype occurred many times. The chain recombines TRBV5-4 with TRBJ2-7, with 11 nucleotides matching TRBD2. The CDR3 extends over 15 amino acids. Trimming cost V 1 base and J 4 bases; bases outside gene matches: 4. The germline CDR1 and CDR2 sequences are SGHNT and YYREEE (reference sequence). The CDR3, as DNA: TGTGCCAGCAGCTTGCTGGCTAGCGGGAGGTACGAGCAGTACTTC. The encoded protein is CASSLLASGRYEQYF.

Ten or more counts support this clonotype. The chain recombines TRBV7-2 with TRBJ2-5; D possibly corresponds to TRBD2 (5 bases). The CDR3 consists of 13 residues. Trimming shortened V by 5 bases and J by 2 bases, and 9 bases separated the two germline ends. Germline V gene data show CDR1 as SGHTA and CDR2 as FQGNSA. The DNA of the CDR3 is TGTGCCAGCAGCACGACGGGGCAAGAGACCCAGTACTTC. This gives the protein CASSTTGQETQYF.

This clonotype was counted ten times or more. This CDR3 is CASSLGTSYNEQFF. CDR3 DNA: TGTGCCAGCAGTTTGGGGACTTCCTACAATGAGCAGTTCTTC. This rearrangement joins TRBV27 to TRBJ2-1; tentative D call: TRBD2 (6 bases). Germline CDR1 MNHEY, CDR2 SMNVEV (reference sequence). The CDR3 has 14 residues. V lost 3 bases and J lost 1, with 7 bases in between.

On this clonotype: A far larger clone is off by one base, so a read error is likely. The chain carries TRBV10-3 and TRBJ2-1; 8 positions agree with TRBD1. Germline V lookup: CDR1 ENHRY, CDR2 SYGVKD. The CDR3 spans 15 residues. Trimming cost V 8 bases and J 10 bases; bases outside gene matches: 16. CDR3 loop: CAIRATGDLSYEQFF. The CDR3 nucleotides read TGTGCCATCCGGGCGACAGGGGACCTCTCCTACGAGCAGTTCTTC.

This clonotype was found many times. The CDR3 DNA sequence: TGTGCCAGCAGCTTTAGGGGACAGGGGGAAAACATTCAGTACTTC. It yields the protein CASSFRGQGENIQYF. The chain employs TRBV5-4 and TRBJ2-4, with TRBD1 identical over 11 bases. The CDR3 consists of 15 residues. After removal of 2 bases from V and 5 bases from J, the junction contained 3 bases not matched to a gene. Per the germline V gene, CDR1 is SGHNT and CDR2 is YYREEE (reference sequence).

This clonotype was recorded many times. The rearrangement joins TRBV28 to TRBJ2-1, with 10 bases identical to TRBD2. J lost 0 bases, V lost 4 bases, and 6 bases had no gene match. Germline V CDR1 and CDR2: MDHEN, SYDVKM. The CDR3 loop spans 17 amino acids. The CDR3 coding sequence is TGTGCCAGCAGTTACCCGACTAGCGGGTTCTCCTACAATGAGCAGTTCTTC. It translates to CASSYPTSGFSYNEQFF.

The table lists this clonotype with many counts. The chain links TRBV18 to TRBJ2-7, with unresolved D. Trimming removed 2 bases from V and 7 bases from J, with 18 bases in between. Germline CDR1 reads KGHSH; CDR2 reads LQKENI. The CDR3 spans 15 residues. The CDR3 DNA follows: TGTGCCAGCTCACCAGGGCCTTCATCTCCGGAGGAGCAGTACTTC. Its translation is CASSPGPSSPEEQYF.

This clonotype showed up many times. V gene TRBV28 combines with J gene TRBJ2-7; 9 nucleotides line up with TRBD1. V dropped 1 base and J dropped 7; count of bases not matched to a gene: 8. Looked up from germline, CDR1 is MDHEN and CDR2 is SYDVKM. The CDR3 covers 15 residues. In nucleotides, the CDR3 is TGTGCCAGCAGTTTATATGGGACAGGGTCTCGGGAGCAGTACTTC. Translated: CASSLYGTGSREQYF.

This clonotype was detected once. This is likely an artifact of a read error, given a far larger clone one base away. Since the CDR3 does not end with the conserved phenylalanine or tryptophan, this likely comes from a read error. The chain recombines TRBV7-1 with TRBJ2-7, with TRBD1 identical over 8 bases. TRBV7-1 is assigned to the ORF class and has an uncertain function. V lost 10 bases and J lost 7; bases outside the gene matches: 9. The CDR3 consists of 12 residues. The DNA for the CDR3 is TGTGCCACCCGACAGGGGCTAAAAGAGCAGTACCTC. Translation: CATRQGLKEQYL.

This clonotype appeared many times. The CDR3 DNA is TGTGCCACCAGTGGACGGACTAGCGGGGTCTATGAGCAGTTCTTC. Protein sequence: CATSGRTSGVYEQFF. This rearrangement joins TRBV24-1 to TRBJ2-1, with 12 bases fitting TRBD2. CDR3 size: 15 residues. V gave up 5 bases and J gave up 8 bases; unmatched junction bases: 6. Germline V lookup: CDR1 KGHDR, CDR2 SFDVKD.

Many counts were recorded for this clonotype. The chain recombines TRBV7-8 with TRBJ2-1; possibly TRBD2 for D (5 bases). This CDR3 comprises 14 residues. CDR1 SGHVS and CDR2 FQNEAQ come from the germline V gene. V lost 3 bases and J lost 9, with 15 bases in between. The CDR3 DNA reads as TGTGCCAGCAGCTTGGACTTAGTAGGTGGTGAGCAGTTCTTC. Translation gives CASSLDLVGGEQFF.

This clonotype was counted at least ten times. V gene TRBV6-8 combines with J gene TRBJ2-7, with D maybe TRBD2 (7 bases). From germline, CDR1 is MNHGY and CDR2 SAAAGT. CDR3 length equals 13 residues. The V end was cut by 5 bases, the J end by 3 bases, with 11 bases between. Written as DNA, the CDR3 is TGTGCCAGCAGTGTGGGGGGGCTCTACGAGCAGTACTTC. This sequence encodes CASSVGGLYEQYF.

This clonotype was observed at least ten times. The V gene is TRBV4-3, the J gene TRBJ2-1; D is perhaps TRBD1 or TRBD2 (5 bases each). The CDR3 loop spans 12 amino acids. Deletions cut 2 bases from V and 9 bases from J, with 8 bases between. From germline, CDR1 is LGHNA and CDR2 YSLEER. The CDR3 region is CASSQSGGEQFF. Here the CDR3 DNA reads TGCGCCAGCAGCCAATCTGGGGGTGAGCAGTTCTTC.